This TCR beta chain was profiled in a study of T cell responses to AZD1222 COVID-19 vaccine. Study outcomes and limitations: The study sampled repertoires only after the peak T cell response. White British ancestry dominated among donors, who included more females, and clonal diversity was possibly underestimated.

Details on this clone: Its antigen is not known. A much larger clone differs by one base, so this may be a read error.

The CDR3 runs to 16 residues. Trimming shortened V by 5 bases and J by 4 bases, and 18 bases separated the two germline ends. Per the germline V gene, CDR1 is LNHDA and CDR2 is SQIVND (reference sequence). Data came from immunoSEQ multiplex PCR; TCRdb stores just in-frame clones and leaves some out. The top ten clones hold about 2.9% of a sample with 90,000 to 100,000 clones, around 87% of them seen once. The chain employs TRBV19 and TRBJ1-5; D gene uncertain. The sequence came from an adult in good health. The sequenced sample was peripheral blood, obtained on day 0 of AZD1222 vaccination. CDR3 DNA: TGTGCCAGTAGTGTAGCTCGGGCAGAGGCGAATCAGCCCCAGCATTTT. This translates into CASSVARAEANQPQHF.